The T cell receptor beta chain under discussion was sequenced for a study of beta chain features in type 1 diabetes. Looking at the study overall: Researchers looked at about 110 million sorted cells across all samples.

cDNA synthesis used the whole RNA isolate, giving expressed TCRB sequences. Measured with immunoSEQ multiplex PCR; TCRdb has only the in-frame clones, and not every one. The sample lists 160,000 or so clones; about 9% were seen once. This clone has more than one count but fewer than ten. Its antigen is as yet unknown. The study, taken as a whole, reports: An over-representation of cells with high TCR expression could result from cDNA sequencing. A moderate, significant TCRB CDR3 shortening appeared in type 1 diabetes across four CD4+ subsets.

CDR1 and CDR2 from the germline V gene are GTSNPN and SVGIG (reference sequence). Trimming took off 0 bases at V and 8 bases at J, with 11 bases between the two ends. CDR3 length: 13 residues. It was one heparinised blood draw, averaging roughly 120 mL, that each donor gave. Stem cell-like memory, regulatory, central memory and naive CD4+ cells were sorted via CD45RO/CCR7/CD25/CD127/CD95/CD27. The source material was central memory CD4+ T cells from blood. The chain combines TRBV30 with TRBJ2-1, with D maybe TRBD2 (5 bases). The clonotype was recovered from a woman aged 18-35 years with type 1 diabetes. This CDR3 reads CAWSVPGSDEQFF. In DNA, the CDR3 is TGTGCCTGGAGTGTACCGGGGAGCGATGAGCAGTTCTTC. The whole variable domain, remainder taken from reference TRBV30 and TRBJ2-1, is SQTIHQWPATLVQPVGSPLSLECTVEGTSNPNLYWYRQAAGRGLQLLFYSVGIGQISSEVPQNLSASRPQDRQFILSSKKLLLSDSGFYLCAWSVPGSDEQFFGPGTRLTVL.